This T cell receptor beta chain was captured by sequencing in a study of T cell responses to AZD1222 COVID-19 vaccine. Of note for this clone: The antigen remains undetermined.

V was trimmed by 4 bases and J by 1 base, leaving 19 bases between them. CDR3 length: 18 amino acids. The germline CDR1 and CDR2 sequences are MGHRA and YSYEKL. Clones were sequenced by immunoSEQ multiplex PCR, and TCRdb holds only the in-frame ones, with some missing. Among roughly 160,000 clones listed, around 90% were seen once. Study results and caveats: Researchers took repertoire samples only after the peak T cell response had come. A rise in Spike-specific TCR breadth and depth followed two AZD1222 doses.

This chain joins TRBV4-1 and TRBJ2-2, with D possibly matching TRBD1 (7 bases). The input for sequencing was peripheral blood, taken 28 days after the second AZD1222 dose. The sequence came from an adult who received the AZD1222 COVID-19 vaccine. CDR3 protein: CASSLRRMQGGNTGELFF. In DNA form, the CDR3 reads TGCGCCAGCAGCCTACGAAGGATGCAGGGGGGGAACACCGGGGAGCTGTTTTTT.